These T cell receptor beta chains were read from a single sample in a study of CD8 T cells in ankylosing spondylitis. Via MiXCR, TCRdb re-called the 5' RACE reads, giving one row per CDR3 protein. This repertoire shows 150,000 to 200,000 distinct CDR3 sequences, around 10% found once; its top ten account for under 35%. Sequencing was performed on blood, either unsorted or a sorted T cell fraction (not recorded which). These receptors were collected from a male donor with ankylosing spondylitis or in good health (not recorded which). CDR3s include the opening cysteine and the closing phenylalanine or tryptophan. The D gene is left open where the match is weak. Clone size, where shown, is once, few, many, or a class for clones that have expanded.

CDR3: CASSLARGGAGTEAFF; DNA: TGCGCCAGCAGCTTGGCCAGGGGGGGGGCTGGGACTGAAGCTTTCTTT; D: TRBD1; size: many; J: TRBJ1-1; V: TRBV5-1
CDR3: CAWKGTIYTGELFF; DNA: TGTGCCTGGAAAGGGACCATTTACACCGGGGAGCTGTTTTTT; D: .; size: many; J: TRBJ2-2; V: TRBV30
CDR3: CASRGLAGEDRNTQYF; DNA: TGTGCCAGCAGAGGACTAGCGGGAGAAGATAGGAATACGCAGTATTTT; D: TRBD2; size: many; J: TRBJ2-3; V: TRBV5-5
CDR3: CASSPTLEGSEAFF; DNA: TGTGCCAGCAGCCCAACACTCGAGGGCTCTGAAGCTTTCTTT; D: .; size: .; J: TRBJ1-1; V: TRBV7-6
CDR3: CASSLHRLNEQFF; DNA: TGTGCCAGCAGCCTACACAGGCTCAATGAGCAGTTCTTC; D: .; size: many; J: TRBJ2-1; V: TRBV11-3
CDR3: CSAENRQGTYGYTF; DNA: TGCAGTGCGGAGAACAGACAGGGGACCTATGGCTACACCTTC; D: TRBD1; size: .; J: TRBJ1-2; V: TRBV20-1
CDR3: CASSFNTEAFF; DNA: TGTGCCAGCAGCTTCAACACTGAAGCTTTCTTT; D: .; size: many; J: TRBJ1-1; V: TRBV28
CDR3: CAISEQGNGNTIYF; DNA: TGTGCCATCAGTGAGCAGGGAAATGGAAACACCATATATTTT; D: .; size: few; J: TRBJ1-3; V: TRBV10-3
CDR3: CASSLLTGGTGELFF; DNA: TGTGCCAGCAGCTTACTGACAGGGGGCACCGGGGAGCTGTTTTTT; D: TRBD1; size: few; J: TRBJ2-2; V: TRBV7-9
CDR3: CASSLEPARKFTGELFF; DNA: TGCGCCAGCAGCTTGGAACCGGCCAGGAAGTTCACCGGGGAGCTGTTTTTT; D: .; size: many; J: TRBJ2-2; V: TRBV5-1
CDR3: CASSLGPSGRARYEQYF; DNA: TGTGCCAGCAGCTTAGGACCTAGCGGGAGGGCCCGTTACGAGCAGTACTTC; D: TRBD2; size: few; J: TRBJ2-7; V: TRBV7-2
CDR3: CASSSGQGYHQPQHF; DNA: TGTGCCAGCAGCTCGGGACAGGGGTACCATCAGCCCCAGCATTTT; D: TRBD1; size: few; J: TRBJ1-5; V: TRBV7-2
CDR3: CASSIRVHSYEQYF; DNA: TGTGCCAGCAGCATCCGGGTACACTCCTACGAGCAGTACTTC; D: .; size: many; J: TRBJ2-7; V: TRBV27
CDR3: CASSPSPTGEQYF; DNA: TGTGCCAGCAGCCCTTCACCGACCGGGGAGCAGTACTTC; D: .; size: many; J: TRBJ2-7; V: TRBV3-1
CDR3: CASSRRRGGTAQETQYF; DNA: TGTGCCAGCAGCCGACGACGAGGCGGGACAGCGCAAGAGACCCAGTACTTC; D: .; size: .; J: TRBJ2-5; V: TRBV11-2
CDR3: CSAFSRERLDEQFF; DNA: TGCAGCGCCTTCTCCCGGGAGAGGCTCGATGAGCAGTTCTTC; D: .; size: many; J: TRBJ2-1; V: TRBV29-1
CDR3: CSVEDFRVPSNQPQHF; DNA: TGCAGCGTTGAAGATTTCAGGGTACCGAGCAATCAGCCCCAGCATTTT; D: .; size: many; J: TRBJ1-5; V: TRBV29-1
CDR3: CASSYAGLKETQYF; DNA: TGTGCCAGCAGTTACGCAGGTTTGAAAGAGACCCAGTACTTC; D: .; size: many; J: TRBJ2-5; V: TRBV6-5
CDR3: CASSPEDRSTYEQYF; DNA: TGTGCCAGCAGCCCCGAGGACAGGTCAACCTACGAGCAGTACTTC; D: TRBD1; size: few; J: TRBJ2-7; V: TRBV3-1
CDR3: CASTAGYSYNEQFF; DNA: TGTGCCAGTACCGCCGGCTACTCCTACAATGAGCAGTTCTTC; D: .; size: .; J: TRBJ2-1; V: TRBV19
CDR3: CSAPTGKAYNEQFF; DNA: TGCAGCGCACCGACAGGGAAAGCCTACAATGAGCAGTTCTTC; D: TRBD1; size: many; J: TRBJ2-1; V: TRBV29-1
CDR3: CATGTRRSYEQYF; DNA: TGTGCCACCGGGACACGTAGATCCTACGAGCAGTACTTC; D: .; size: few; J: TRBJ2-7; V: TRBV10-3
CDR3: CASLPRISTDTQYF; DNA: TGTGCCAGTTTGCCGAGGATCAGCACAGATACGCAGTATTTT; D: .; size: .; J: TRBJ2-3; V: TRBV7-9
CDR3: CASTLYGPRSYNEQFF; DNA: TGTGCCAGCACCCTATATGGCCCCCGCTCCTACAATGAGCAGTTCTTC; D: .; size: many; J: TRBJ2-1; V: TRBV5-6
CDR3: CATSDFVRGDEQFF; DNA: TGTGCCACCAGTGATTTCGTTAGGGGGGATGAGCAGTTCTTC; D: .; size: many; J: TRBJ2-1; V: TRBV24-1
CDR3: CASSRRQGVSEKLFF; DNA: TGTGCCAGCAGCCGAAGACAGGGAGTGTCGGAAAAACTGTTTTTT; D: TRBD1; size: few; J: TRBJ1-4; V: TRBV12-3/TRBV12-4
CDR3: CASATSGGDNEQFF; DNA: TGTGCCAGCGCGACTAGCGGGGGGGACAATGAGCAGTTCTTC; D: TRBD2; size: many; J: TRBJ2-1; V: TRBV7-2
CDR3: CASSDPLRQENTEAFF; DNA: TGTGCCAGCAGTGACCCTCTTCGACAGGAGAACACTGAAGCTTTCTTT; D: .; size: many; J: TRBJ1-1; V: TRBV6-1
CDR3: CSARGEDEKLFF; DNA: TGCAGTGCTAGAGGGGAAGATGAAAAACTGTTTTTT; D: .; size: many; J: TRBJ1-4; V: TRBV20-1
CDR3: CASSPGSNNQPQHF; DNA: TGCGCCAGCAGCCCAGGGTCCAACAATCAGCCCCAGCATTTT; D: .; size: many; J: TRBJ1-5; V: TRBV5-1
CDR3: CASSRSPGTVSNQPQHF; DNA: TGTGCCAGCAGTAGGTCCCCAGGGACCGTGAGTAATCAGCCCCAGCATTTT; D: .; size: .; J: TRBJ1-5; V: TRBV6-4
CDR3: CASSSQGATEAFF; DNA: TGTGCCAGCAGTTCTCAGGGGGCCACTGAAGCTTTCTTT; D: TRBD1; size: many; J: TRBJ1-1; V: TRBV12-3/TRBV12-4
CDR3: CSARVGTLTVAYEQYF; DNA: TGCAGTGCTAGAGTGGGGACACTAACCGTGGCCTACGAGCAGTACTTC; D: .; size: many; J: TRBJ2-7; V: TRBV20-1
CDR3: CSVDEGVNEQFF; DNA: TGCAGCGTTGATGAAGGGGTCAATGAGCAGTTCTTC; D: .; size: many; J: TRBJ2-1; V: TRBV29-1
CDR3: CASSLDGTEAFF; DNA: TGCGCCAGCAGCTTGGATGGCACTGAAGCTTTCTTT; D: .; size: many; J: TRBJ1-1; V: TRBV5-1
CDR3: CASSQASFTVYEQYF; DNA: TGTGCCAGCAGCCAAGCTAGCTTTACTGTGTACGAGCAGTACTTC; D: .; size: .; J: TRBJ2-7; V: TRBV14
CDR3: CASSQDTEFDYGGYTF; DNA: TGCGCCAGCAGCCAAGATACGGAATTCGACTATGGAGGCTACACCTTC; D: .; size: many; J: TRBJ1-2; V: TRBV4-3
CDR3: CASSGGTGIEQYF; DNA: TGTGCCAGCAGTGGGGGGACAGGGATCGAGCAGTACTTC; D: TRBD1; size: .; J: TRBJ2-7; V: TRBV28
CDR3: CASSSQGEEQYF; DNA: TGTGCCAGCAGCTCTCAGGGGGAAGAGCAGTACTTC; D: TRBD1; size: few; J: TRBJ2-7; V: TRBV11-2
CDR3: CASSHGMLTEAFF; DNA: TGTGCCAGCAGTCACGGGATGCTGACTGAAGCTTTCTTT; D: .; size: few; J: TRBJ1-1; V: TRBV12-3/TRBV12-4
CDR3: CASSLGQTSEQYF; DNA: TGTGCCAGCAGCTTAGGGCAGACGTCCGAGCAGTACTTC; D: .; size: many; J: TRBJ2-7; V: TRBV7-6
CDR3: CATSSGIGALYGYTF; DNA: TGTGCCACCAGCAGCGGCATAGGAGCTCTCTATGGCTACACCTTC; D: .; size: many; J: TRBJ1-2; V: TRBV15
CDR3: CASSLVLAGGNNEQFF; DNA: TGCGCCAGCAGCTTGGTCCTAGCGGGAGGAAACAATGAGCAGTTCTTC; D: TRBD2; size: few; J: TRBJ2-1; V: TRBV5-1
CDR3: CSVRDRVNEQYF; DNA: TGCAGCGTCCGGGACAGGGTCAACGAGCAGTACTTC; D: TRBD1; size: few; J: TRBJ2-7; V: TRBV29-1
CDR3: CASSSNMDQPQHF; DNA: TGTGCCAGCAGCTCGAACATGGACCAGCCCCAGCATTTT; D: .; size: many; J: TRBJ1-5; V: TRBV7-8
CDR3: CASSPRDKGSDNEQFF; DNA: TGTGCCAGCTCACCACGGGACAAGGGGAGCGACAATGAGCAGTTCTTC; D: .; size: .; J: TRBJ2-1; V: TRBV18
CDR3: CASSERDRDNEQFF; DNA: TGTGCCAGCAGCGAAAGGGACCGCGACAATGAGCAGTTCTTC; D: .; size: few; J: TRBJ2-1; V: TRBV13
CDR3: CASSYTWRGNNEQFF; DNA: TGTGCCAGCAGTTATACTTGGCGGGGGAACAATGAGCAGTTCTTC; D: TRBD2; size: .; J: TRBJ2-1; V: TRBV9
CDR3: CASSPAGANSPLHF; DNA: TGCGCCAGCAGCCCCGCCGGGGCTAATTCACCCCTCCACTTT; D: .; size: few; J: TRBJ1-6; V: TRBV5-1
CDR3: CSALGDSGLYEQYF; DNA: TGCAGTGCTTTAGGGGACAGTGGGCTCTACGAGCAGTACTTC; D: TRBD1; size: many; J: TRBJ2-7; V: TRBV20-1
CDR3: CASSHWVRGDEQYF; DNA: TGTGCCAGCAGCCACTGGGTCCGTGGAGACGAGCAGTACTTC; D: .; size: .; J: TRBJ2-7; V: TRBV3-1
CDR3: CATSRDIRGTDTQYF; DNA: TGTGCCACCAGCAGAGATATACGGGGCACAGATACGCAGTATTTT; D: .; size: many; J: TRBJ2-3; V: TRBV15
CDR3: CASSLGGGVQETQYF; DNA: TGTGCCAGCAGCTTAGGGGGGGGCGTCCAAGAGACCCAGTACTTC; D: .; size: .; J: TRBJ2-5; V: TRBV7-7
CDR3: CASSPRGIQPQHF; DNA: TGCGCCAGCAGCCCGAGGGGTATTCAGCCCCAGCATTTT; D: .; size: many; J: TRBJ1-5; V: TRBV4-3